The source of this T cell receptor (beta chain) is a study of T cell repertoires in cytomegalovirus infection. Study-wide background: CMV epitopes that were recently identified and HLA-C-restricted were used alongside well-studied HLA-B-restricted ones. Matching HLA type and CMV infection were both indicated by public TCR beta signatures.

TCRdb reprocessed the reads with MiXCR, giving one entry per CDR3 protein. The sample has some 500,000 distinct CDR3 sequences, about 39% seen once; the top ten hold 48%. The V gene end was trimmed by 8 bases and the J gene end by 4 bases; junction bases not matched to a gene: 10. Germline V gene data show CDR1 as MDHEN and CDR2 as SYDVKM. CDR3 size: 14 residues. About this clonotype itself: Its target is not known.

The receptor comes from a human donor in good health (CMV status not recorded). Some clones in this sample may be carry-over from other donors' samples. This material consisted of cultured PBMCs, taken from culture after CMV antigen stimulation. The chain uses TRBV28 and TRBJ2-5; 7 bases are a match to TRBD1. CDR3 nucleotides: TGTGCCAGCTGGGATAGGGGGCTGGGAGAGACCCAGTACTTC. This gives the protein CASWDRGLGETQYF.